This entry lists 24 T cell receptor beta chains sequenced from one sample in a study of regulatory T cells in long-lasting Graves disease. Arm-PCR of CDR3 regions with iRepertoire HTBI primers generated TCR beta libraries. TCRdb reprocessed the multiplex PCR reads with MiXCR, giving one entry per CDR3 protein. The sample lists approximately 400,000 distinct CDR3 sequences; around 20% were seen once. Time point reported: persistent/refractory GD, antithyroid drugs over 5 years with positive TRAb. RNA isolated from PBMCs was used to make the TCR library. The sample in question was peripheral blood mononuclear cells (PBMCs), obtained when the disease was refractory, from a patient treated with antithyroid drugs. These TCRs come from a female donor with Graves disease.

The J gene is TRBJ2-4, the V gene TRBV20-1; 12 bases line up with TRBD2. With 3 bases clipped from V and 5 bases from J, the junction kept 14 bases outside the gene matches. CDR3 size: 18 residues. Germline loops: CDR1 DFQATT, CDR2 SNEGSKA (reference sequence). DNA for the CDR3: TGCAGTGCTAGTGGTGCTGGGACTAGCGGGTGGGGGGAAAACATTCAGTACTTC. This gives the protein CSASGAGTSGWGENIQYF.

This clonotype has at least ten counts. The CDR3 here is CASSRILATQETQYF. For the CDR3, the DNA is TGTGCCAGCAGCCGTATACTAGCGACCCAAGAGACCCAGTACTTC. This chain connects TRBV3-1 to TRBJ2-5; the match to TRBD2 covers 7 bases. Losses at the gene ends were 4 bases for V and 1 base for J; bases not matched to a gene: 6. CDR1 is LGHDT and CDR2 is YNNKEL in the germline V gene (reference sequence). This CDR3 is 15 amino acids long.

The V and J genes are TRBV25-1 and TRBJ1-4; 9 bases match TRBD1. Trimming at V came to 7 bases and at J to 5 bases, leaving 5 bases not matched to a gene. CDR1 is MGHDK and CDR2 is SYGVNS in the germline V gene. The CDR3 loop spans 14 amino acids. CDR3 coding DNA: TGTGCCAGCACCGCCGGGACAGGGAATGAAAAACTGTTTTTT. Translating it yields CASTAGTGNEKLFF.

This clonotype was observed many times. The chain couples TRBV2 to TRBJ1-2; D unclear. V was clipped by 7 bases and J by 5 bases, with 17 bases between them. CDR3 length: 14 amino acids. The germline gives CDR1 SNHLY, CDR2 FYNNEI. CDR3 sequence: CASTRTDLGYGYTF. The CDR3 DNA sequence: TGTGCCAGCACTAGAACAGATCTTGGGTATGGCTACACCTTC.

The gene calls are TRBV5-4 and TRBJ1-2; perhaps TRBD1 as D (5 bases). Germline V gene lookup returns CDR1 SGHNT and CDR2 YYREEE (reference sequence). This CDR3 region has 14 residues. The V and J ends lost 6 bases and 2 bases respectively, with 14 bases between them. CDR3 loop: CASNVAGTNYGYTF. The CDR3 region has the DNA TGTGCCAGCAATGTCGCAGGGACGAACTATGGCTACACCTTC.

This clonotype was recorded at least ten times. This chain links TRBV12-3 or TRBV12-4 with TRBJ2-2; a weak D match, TRBD2 (5 bases). The length of the CDR3 is 14 residues. The ends were cut back, 7 bases at V and 2 bases at J, with 11 bases in the middle. CDR3 DNA: TGTGCCAGCAAGGCGGACTCAAACACCGGGGAGCTGTTTTTT. It codes for CASKADSNTGELFF.

There are many counts of this clonotype. This chain joins TRBV7-2 and TRBJ2-7; TRBD1 might be the D (6 bases). Trimming pared 5 bases from V and 0 bases from J, leaving 17 bases between. Germline V gene lookup returns CDR1 SGHTA and CDR2 FQGNSA. CDR3 length: 16 residues. CDR3 sequence: CASSGRGRSGSYEQYF. The CDR3 bases are TGTGCCAGCAGCGGCAGGGGACGGTCCGGCTCCTACGAGCAGTACTTC.

The chain combines TRBV5-5 with TRBJ1-3; D is ambiguous. The CDR3 loop spans 14 amino acids. Germline loops: CDR1 SGHKS, CDR2 YYEKEE (reference sequence). Trimming took 0 bases from V and 12 from J, leaving 16 bases between them. The CDR3 protein is CASSLAANRPIIYF. The CDR3 DNA reads as TGTGCCAGCAGCTTGGCGGCCAATCGGCCTATCATATATTTT.

This chain connects TRBV10-2 to TRBJ2-2; 10 positions match TRBD2. The germline V gene has CDR1 WSHSY and CDR2 SAAADI. This CDR3 has 16 residues. Trimming took 4 bases from V and 10 from J; bases not matched to a gene: 12. CDR3 DNA sequence: TGCGCCAGCAGTGTTCTAGGACTAGCGGAGCCAGCGGAGCTGTTTTTT. It specifies CASSVLGLAEPAELFF.

This clonotype came up a few times. CDR3 region: CASSLDRGPMSEAFF. Here the CDR3 DNA reads TGTGCCAGCAGCTTGGACAGGGGGCCGATGTCTGAAGCTTTCTTT. The chain carries TRBV7-9 and TRBJ1-1, with TRBD1 matching over 11 bases. The CDR3 totals 15 residues. V lost 3 bases to trimming and J lost 6 bases; unmatched junction nucleotides: 6. CDR1 and CDR2 (germline): SEHNR, FQNEAQ (reference sequence).

This chain uses TRBV4-3 with TRBJ2-2; 9 bases map to TRBD1. CDR1 and CDR2 (germline): LGHNA, YSLEER. The ends lost 0 bases at V and 0 bases at J; junction bases unmatched: 11. The CDR3 runs 20 residues. In nucleotides, the CDR3 is TGCGCCAGCAGCCAAGATTTGATCGGACAGGGGCGATCGAACACCGGGGAGCTGTTTTTT. The encoded protein is CASSQDLIGQGRSNTGELFF.

This clonotype was counted ten times or more. The chain has TRBV2 and TRBJ1-3; D is unresolved. Germline CDR1 is SNHLY and CDR2 is FYNNEI. CDR3 size: 13 residues. Trimming shortened V by 4 bases and J by 4 bases, and 8 bases separated the two germline ends. The CDR3 sequence: CASSGTGGNTIYF. CDR3 coding DNA: TGTGCCAGCAGTGGGACGGGAGGAAACACCATATATTTT.

This clonotype showed up just a few times. The chain is built from TRBV20-1 and TRBJ2-2, with 8 nucleotides matching TRBD2. Germline CDR1 DFQATT, CDR2 SNEGSKA (reference sequence). With 6 bases clipped from V and 4 bases from J, the junction kept 10 bases outside the gene matches. CDR3 length: 15 amino acids. The CDR3 coding sequence is TGCAGTGCACCTCTAAGCGGGAGTGGCACCGGGGAGCTGTTTTTT. Residues: CSAPLSGSGTGELFF.

In DNA, the CDR3 is TGCGCCAGCAGCCAAGGGGACCAACTCTACGAGCAGTACTTC. As protein: CASSQGDQLYEQYF. The chain combines TRBV4-1 with TRBJ2-7; D assignment may be TRBD1 or TRBD2 (5 bases each). V was shortened by 1 base and J by 3 bases, with 10 bases between the two germline ends. The CDR3 covers 14 residues. Germline CDR1 is MGHRA and CDR2 is YSYEKL.

This clonotype was seen repeatedly, ten times or more. V gene TRBV7-9 combines with J gene TRBJ1-1, with D unclear. Trimming pared 3 bases from V and 1 base from J, leaving 6 bases between. Germline CDR1 is SEHNR and CDR2 is FQNEAQ (reference sequence). The length of the CDR3 is 13 residues. In DNA form, the CDR3 reads TGTGCCAGCAGCTTGGAGGGGAACACTGAAGCTTTCTTT. This gives the protein CASSLEGNTEAFF.

The V and J genes are TRBV2 and TRBJ2-7; maybe TRBD2 (6 bases). The V end lost 0 bases, the J end lost 2 bases, and 20 bases lay between the germline ends. Germline V gene data show CDR1 as SNHLY and CDR2 as FYNNEI. The CDR3 length is 18 residues. This chain's CDR3 is CASSEAFLWTMATYEQYF. The CDR3 nucleotides read TGTGCCAGCAGTGAAGCTTTTCTGTGGACTATGGCCACCTACGAGCAGTACTTC.

This clonotype was detected a few times. This chain links TRBV5-5 with TRBJ2-7; weak D call: TRBD2 (5 bases). Germline CDR1 and CDR2: SGHKS and YYEKEE (reference sequence). This CDR3 has 14 residues. Trimming took off 0 bases at V and 3 bases at J, with 10 bases between the two ends. For the CDR3, the DNA is TGTGCCAGCAGCTTGGGAGGGCTTGACTACGAGCAGTACTTC. Translating it yields CASSLGGLDYEQYF. The variable domain in full, with the rest retrieved from reference TRBV5-5 and TRBJ2-7, is DAGVTQSPTHLIKTRGQQVTLRCSPISGHKSVSWYQQVLGQGPQFIFQYYEKEERGRGNFPDRFSARQFPNYSSELNVNALLLGDSALYLCASSLGGLDYEQYFGPGTRLTVT.

This clonotype turned up a few times. The rearrangement uses TRBV28 and TRBJ2-2; unclear D gene. This CDR3 contains 14 residues. CDR1 is MDHEN and CDR2 is SYDVKM in the germline V gene. Trimming shortened V by 7 bases and J by 1 base, and 10 bases separated the two germline ends. The CDR3 DNA sequence: TGTGCCAGCAACAGACTGATGAACACCGGGGAGCTGTTTTTT. It specifies CASNRLMNTGELFF.

This clonotype was recorded many times. The V and J genes are TRBV7-2 and TRBJ2-7; TRBD2 matches at 13 bases. The trim removed 5 bases at V and 0 bases at J, leaving 4 bases unmatched. Germline CDR1 is SGHTA and CDR2 is FQGNSA. This CDR3 has 16 amino acids. The CDR3 spells CASSRTSGSNSYEQYF. The CDR3 DNA sequence: TGTGCCAGCAGCAGGACTAGCGGGAGCAACTCCTACGAGCAGTACTTC. The whole variable domain, remainder taken from reference TRBV7-2 and TRBJ2-7, is GAGVSQSPSNKVTEKGKDVELRCDPISGHTALYWYRQSLGQGLEFLIYFQGNSAPDKSGLPSDRFSAERTGGSVSTLTIQRTQQEDSAVYLCASSRTSGSNSYEQYFGPGTRLTVT.

A few counts support this clonotype. The junction departs from the called germline gene at one end, perhaps through a read error. CDR3 amino acids: CASSNLYYRATRELFF. The CDR3 DNA is TGTGCCAGCAGTAACCTGTACTACAGGGCCACCAGGGAGCTGTTTTTT. The V and J genes are TRBV28 and TRBJ2-2; possible D gene TRBD1, 6 bases. Germline loops: CDR1 MDHEN, CDR2 SYDVKM. This CDR3 has 16 amino acids.

This clonotype was observed a few times. CDR3 nucleotides: TGTGCCAGCAGTTTCCTCTCTAGCGTAATAGATCCCTACGAGCAGTACTTC. Translating it yields CASSFLSSVIDPYEQYF. J is TRBJ2-7 and V is TRBV27, with D tentatively TRBD2 (6 bases). The V and J ends lost 3 bases and 2 bases respectively, with 20 bases between them. In germline, CDR1 is MNHEY, CDR2 SMNVEV (reference sequence). The CDR3 length is 17 residues.

The sample holds one count of this clonotype. The chain is built from TRBV12-3 or TRBV12-4 and TRBJ2-7; TRBD2 matches 7 bases. V trimming: 4 bases; J trimming: 8 bases; junction bases outside the gene matches: 5. The CDR3 runs to 12 residues. Here the CDR3 reads CASSSLGTKQYF. The CDR3 coding sequence is TGTGCCAGCAGTTCACTGGGGACTAAGCAGTACTTC.

The rearrangement joins TRBV7-9 to TRBJ2-7, with D tentatively TRBD1 (5 bases). V was clipped by 5 bases and J by 2 bases, with 13 bases between them. The CDR3 sequence is 14 residues long. CDR1 is SEHNR, CDR2 FQNEAQ, per germline (reference sequence). The CDR3 protein is CASSQITGPYEQYF. CDR3 nucleotides: TGTGCCAGCAGCCAAATTACAGGACCCTACGAGCAGTACTTC.

The chain uses TRBV20-1 and TRBJ1-5, with 7 bases matching TRBD1. The germline gives CDR1 DFQATT, CDR2 SNEGSKA (reference sequence). Trimming at V came to 6 bases and at J to 4 bases, leaving 9 bases not matched to a gene. The CDR3 covers 14 residues. DNA of the CDR3: TGCAGTGCGGGGGACAGAGAAAGAAATCAGCCCCAGCATTTT. Protein product: CSAGDRERNQPQHF.